These 17 T cell receptor beta chains share one sample of origin, sequenced in a study of blood T cells in healthy people across ages. Using a J-beta primer mix together with a sample-barcoded 5' primer, a second PCR was run for about 6 to 12 cycles. A single record per CDR3 protein comes from TCRdb applying MiXCR to the 5' RACE reads. Seen here are more than 500,000 distinct CDR3 sequences, 27% observed once, and the top ten hold roughly 20%. Sequencing was performed on blood. These receptors were collected from a woman aged 65 to 85 in good health.

This clonotype occurred many times. Compared with germline, one end of the junction differs, possibly owing to a read error. The rearrangement links TRBV5-1 to TRBJ1-1; D is undetermined. Germline V lookup: CDR1 SGHRS, CDR2 YFSETQ. The CDR3 covers 14 residues. CDR3 sequence (DNA): TGTGCCAGCAGTTTGGACCGAATGAACACTGAAGCTTTCTTT. Amino acid sequence: CASSLDRMNTEAFF.

This clonotype was observed a single time. CDR3 nucleotides: TGCAGCGTTTCCTCGGATGGGCGGGGAGCTGAAGCTTTCTTT. Translating gives CSVSSDGRGAEAFF. The chain couples TRBV29-1 to TRBJ1-1; D remains ambiguous. The CDR3 consists of 14 residues. Germline CDR1 is SQVTM and CDR2 is ANQGSEA. V gave up 5 bases and J gave up 6 bases, with 19 bases separating them.

The genes are TRBV29-1 and TRBJ2-2, with TRBD2 matching 9 bases. Germline V CDR1 and CDR2: SQVTM, ANQGSEA. CDR3 size: 13 residues. V was pared by 7 bases and J by 6 bases, with 6 bases of the junction left unmatched. The CDR3 reads CSAYSGGAGELFF. DNA of the CDR3: TGCAGCGCCTATAGCGGGGGAGCCGGGGAGCTGTTTTTT.

The gene calls are TRBV20-1 and TRBJ2-7; 8 bases map to TRBD1. Looked up from germline, CDR1 is DFQATT and CDR2 is SNEGSKA (reference sequence). The CDR3 runs 12 residues. The CDR3 nucleotides read TGCAGCGTCGGACAGGGAGACTCCGAGCAGTACTTC. This codes for CSVGQGDSEQYF.

The V call is TRBV7-2, the J call TRBJ2-7; D is perhaps TRBD2 (6 bases). Trimming pared 0 bases from V and 2 bases from J, leaving 14 bases between. The CDR3 runs to 16 residues. Germline V gene lookup returns CDR1 SGHTA and CDR2 FQGNSA. Here the CDR3 reads CASSLAGLASTYEQYF. CDR3 DNA sequence: TGTGCCAGCAGCTTAGCTGGGCTAGCGAGCACCTACGAGCAGTACTTC. Drawing the rest from reference TRBV7-2 and TRBJ2-7, the complete variable domain is GAGVSQSPSNKVTEKGKDVELRCDPISGHTALYWYRQSLGQGLEFLIYFQGNSAPDKSGLPSDRFSAERTGGSVSTLTIQRTQQEDSAVYLCASSLAGLASTYEQYFGPGTRLTVT.

This chain joins TRBV12-3 or TRBV12-4 and TRBJ1-4, with 7 bases identical to TRBD1. This CDR3 spans 16 amino acids. V lost 6 bases to trimming and J lost 0 bases; unmatched junction nucleotides: 7. The CDR3 loop is CASSNPGGATNEKLFF. The CDR3 DNA sequence: TGTGCCAGCAGCAACCCAGGGGGTGCAACTAATGAAAAACTGTTTTTT.

V gene TRBV4-3 combines with J gene TRBJ2-5; D remains unclear. Per germline, CDR1 LGHNA and CDR2 YSLEER. Between the trimmed V and J ends, which lost 0 bases and 7 bases, there was a span of 9 bases. The CDR3 runs 13 residues. Written as DNA, the CDR3 is TGCGCCAGCAGCCAAGAACCGGGTGGGACCCAGTACTTC. This codes for CASSQEPGGTQYF.

V is TRBV28 and J is TRBJ1-1; TRBD1 aligns across 9 bases. CDR1 and CDR2 (germline): MDHEN, SYDVKM. V trimming: 6 bases; J trimming: 4 bases; junction bases outside the gene matches: 6. The CDR3 extends over 14 amino acids. The CDR3 sequence: CASREGQGSTEAFF. CDR3 nucleotide sequence: TGTGCCAGCAGGGAGGGACAGGGTTCCACTGAAGCTTTCTTT. The variable domain in full, with the rest retrieved from reference TRBV28 and TRBJ1-1, is DVKVTQSSRYLVKRTGEKVFLECVQDMDHENMFWYRQDPGLGLRLIYFSYDVKMKEKGDIPEGYSVSREKKERFSLILESASTNQTSMYLCASREGQGSTEAFFGQGTRLTVV.

This clonotype was recorded once. The rearrangement joins TRBV3-1 to TRBJ2-2; tentatively, D is TRBD1 or TRBD2 (6 bases each). CDR3 length: 16 amino acids. The germline CDR1 and CDR2 sequences are LGHDT and YNNKEL (reference sequence). Trimming took off 0 bases at V and 4 bases at J, with 12 bases between the two ends. The CDR3 nucleotides read TGTGCCAGCAGCCAAGACACCGGGGGCAGCACCGGGGAGCTGTTTTTT. Translated: CASSQDTGGSTGELFF.

The V call is TRBV12-3 or TRBV12-4, the J call TRBJ2-1; no reliable D call. Trimming removed 7 bases from V and 0 bases from J, with 19 bases in between. The CDR3 length is 17 residues. The CDR3 region is CASTPLRASISYNEQFF. The CDR3 DNA follows: TGTGCCAGCACCCCTTTGCGTGCATCAATCTCCTACAATGAGCAGTTCTTC.

This clonotype was seen a handful of times. The V call is TRBV3-1, the J call TRBJ2-5; D gene uncertain. The CDR3 spans 15 residues. Germline CDR1 is LGHDT and CDR2 is YNNKEL (reference sequence). Trimming cost V 0 bases and J 7 bases, with 15 bases left between them. The CDR3 sequence is CASSQDGSRSGTQYF. CDR3 nucleotides: TGTGCCAGCAGCCAAGATGGGTCTAGATCGGGGACCCAGTACTTC.

This clonotype has just a few counts. The chain is built from TRBV29-1 and TRBJ1-1, with D hard to call. The CDR3 spans 12 residues. Germline assignment: CDR1 SQVTM and CDR2 ANQGSEA. Trimming left V 5 bases short and J 5 bases short, with 12 bases between. CDR3 in amino acids: CSVWRVETEAFF. The CDR3 DNA reads as TGCAGCGTTTGGCGTGTAGAGACTGAAGCTTTCTTT.

This clonotype was seen many times. The V gene is TRBV12-3 or TRBV12-4, the J gene TRBJ1-4; 8 positions match TRBD1. The length of the CDR3 is 14 residues. V lost 5 bases and J lost 5; bases outside the gene matches: 4. The CDR3 DNA is TGTGCCAGCAGTCCGCGGACAGGGAATGAAAAACTGTTTTTT. This gives the protein CASSPRTGNEKLFF.

The chain's CDR3 is CSANAGDEETQYF. CDR3 in DNA: TGCAGTGCTAACGCTGGAGACGAGGAGACCCAGTACTTC. V usage is TRBV20-1 and J usage is TRBJ2-5, with no clear D. This CDR3 spans 13 amino acids. The germline V and J ends were trimmed by 4 bases and 5 bases, with 14 bases remaining between them. The germline V gene encodes CDR1 DFQATT and CDR2 SNEGSKA (reference sequence).

This chain links TRBV5-1 with TRBJ1-6; D is unclear. Germline V gene data show CDR1 as SGHRS and CDR2 as YFSETQ. The V and J ends lost 0 bases and 8 bases respectively, with 12 bases between them. CDR3 length: 15 amino acids. DNA of the CDR3: TGCGCCAGCAGCTTGGAGGCCGGGGAGTATTCACCCCTCCACTTT. Amino acid sequence: CASSLEAGEYSPLHF.

This clonotype occurred a few times. The V gene is TRBV20-1, the J gene TRBJ2-7; D assignment may be TRBD1 or TRBD2 (5 bases each). The V gene's germline CDR1 is DFQATT and CDR2 SNEGSKA (reference sequence). V lost 6 bases and J lost 2, with 17 bases in between. CDR3 length: 14 amino acids. The CDR3 protein is CSAISPGRPYEQYF. For the CDR3, the DNA is TGCAGTGCGATCTCTCCGGGACGGCCCTACGAGCAGTACTTC.

This clonotype came up a few times. This sequence joins TRBV7-9 and TRBJ1-6; TRBD1 matches 10 bases. This CDR3 region has 15 residues. Germline V gene data show CDR1 as SEHNR and CDR2 as FQNEAQ (reference sequence). J lost 9 bases, V lost 2 bases, and 4 bases had no gene match. CDR3: CASSLRTGGGSPLHF. CDR3 in DNA: TGTGCCAGCAGCTTACGGACAGGGGGAGGTTCACCCCTCCACTTT.